A single sample is the source of the 24 T cell receptor beta chains below, sequenced in a study of blood T cell repertoires in COVID-19. Clones were read by immunoSEQ multiplex PCR, and TCRdb kept only the in-frame ones, dropping some. This sample carries 170,000 or so clones, 85% to 90% of them seen once, and the ten largest clones take roughly 6.2%. The sample consisted of PBMCs or T cells enriched from blood (not recorded which). The receptors were gathered from a middle-aged man who had recovered from COVID-19.

This clone was detected only once. This sequence joins TRBV11-2 and TRBJ2-3; maybe TRBD2 (6 bases). CDR3 length: 13 amino acids. Trimming took off 5 bases at V and 0 bases at J, with 6 bases between the two ends. Germline V gene sequence: CDR1 SGHAT, CDR2 FQNNGV. The CDR3 nucleotides are TGTGCCAGCAGCCGGGGGAGCACAGATACGCAGTATTTT. Its protein is CASSRGSTDTQYF.

The V call is TRBV9, the J call TRBJ1-5; maybe TRBD1 (6 bases). V was trimmed by 2 bases and J by 0 bases, leaving 9 bases between them. Germline CDR1 reads SGDLS; CDR2 reads YYNGEE. This CDR3 has 15 residues. The CDR3, as DNA: TGTGCCAGCAGCGTGGGGGACAATAGCAATCAGCCCCAGCATTTT. Translated, it gives CASSVGDNSNQPQHF.

The chain uses TRBV5-1 and TRBJ1-4; TRBD1 matches at 9 bases. V lost 7 bases to trimming and J lost 8 bases; unmatched junction nucleotides: 6. The CDR3 contains 13 residues. The germline gives CDR1 SGHRS, CDR2 YFSETQ. The CDR3 protein is CASRTGDEEKLFF. The CDR3 DNA reads TGCGCCAGCCGGACAGGGGATGAAGAAAAACTGTTTTTT.

The rearrangement uses TRBV11-1 and TRBJ1-1; no firm D call. The V gene's germline CDR1 is SGHAT and CDR2 FQDESV (reference sequence). The V gene lost 5 bases and the J gene lost 6 bases, with 13 bases spanning the gap. The CDR3 has 13 residues. The CDR3 is CASSLSLGAEAFF. The DNA for the CDR3 is TGTGCCAGCAGCCTATCCCTAGGTGCTGAAGCTTTCTTT.

Only a few counts were recorded for this clone. The chain employs TRBV4-2 and TRBJ2-2; 11 nucleotides agree with TRBD2. Germline V gene lookup returns CDR1 LGHNA and CDR2 YNFKEQ. Losses at the gene ends were 4 bases for V and 2 bases for J; bases not matched to a gene: 3. The CDR3 totals 16 residues. The chain's CDR3 is CASSPSGGLNTGELFF. The CDR3 bases are TGTGCCAGCAGCCCTAGCGGGGGGCTAAACACCGGGGAGCTGTTTTTT.

The rearrangement joins TRBV19 to TRBJ1-1; TRBD1 might be the D (5 bases). V was shortened by 7 bases and J by 2 bases, with 14 bases between the two germline ends. The germline V gene has CDR1 LNHDA and CDR2 SQIVND (reference sequence). This CDR3 is 14 amino acids long. In DNA, the CDR3 is TGTGCCAGTAAATCGATCGACAGAAACACTGAAGCTTTCTTT. Its protein is CASKSIDRNTEAFF.

This clone occurred once. The chain combines TRBV6-5 with TRBJ1-1; 9 bases match TRBD1. There are 13 residues in the CDR3. The V segment lost 6 bases and the J segment 5 bases; nucleotides outside the gene matches: 4. Germline lookup yields CDR1 MNHEY and CDR2 SVGAGI. DNA for the CDR3: TGTGCCAGCAGCTGGGACAGGGATACTGAAGCTTTCTTT. Residues: CASSWDRDTEAFF.

J is TRBJ2-5 and V is TRBV4-1; 9 bases line up with TRBD2. Germline CDR1 MGHRA, CDR2 YSYEKL. V lost 1 base, J lost 0 bases, and 0 bases stayed unmatched. The CDR3 runs to 15 residues. CDR3 nucleotides: TGCGCCAGCAGCCAAGGGACTAGCGACCAAGAGACCCAGTACTTC. Its translation is CASSQGTSDQETQYF.

The chain recombines TRBV27 with TRBJ1-1, with D possibly being TRBD1 (6 bases). The germline gives CDR1 MNHEY, CDR2 SMNVEV (reference sequence). Trimming shortened V by 5 bases and J by 2 bases, and 9 bases separated the two germline ends. The CDR3 runs 13 residues. DNA of the CDR3: TGTGCCAGCAGTCGGACAGAAAACACTGAAGCTTTCTTT. It encodes CASSRTENTEAFF.

This clone was seen a single time. The CDR3 region is CASKTGGNNLNTEAFF. In DNA form, the CDR3 reads TGCGCCAGCAAAACAGGGGGGAATAATCTTAACACTGAAGCTTTCTTT. V is TRBV5-1 and J is TRBJ1-1; 8 bases agree with TRBD1. CDR3 length: 16 amino acids. After removal of 6 bases from V and 2 bases from J, the junction contained 12 bases not matched to a gene. Germline values: CDR1 SGHRS, CDR2 YFSETQ.

The V gene is TRBV11-3, the J gene TRBJ1-1; unclear D gene. Looked up from germline, CDR1 is SGHNT and CDR2 is YENEEA. The CDR3 sequence is 12 residues long. The V and J ends lost 3 bases and 5 bases respectively, with 7 bases between them. CDR3 region: CASSLRGTEAFF. The DNA for the CDR3 is TGTGCCAGCAGCTTGAGAGGGACTGAAGCTTTCTTT.

V usage is TRBV5-1 and J usage is TRBJ1-1; D uncertain. Germline loops: CDR1 SGHRS, CDR2 YFSETQ. V lost 3 bases, J lost 3 bases, and 9 bases lay in between. This CDR3 region has 13 residues. In DNA form, the CDR3 reads TGCGCCAGCAGCTGGAGCGGGGACACTGAAGCTTTCTTT. Translated, it gives CASSWSGDTEAFF.

The rearrangement joins TRBV4-2 to TRBJ1-2; D is perhaps TRBD1 (5 bases). This CDR3 is built from 14 residues. V lost 0 bases and J lost 6, with 11 bases in between. Looked up from germline, CDR1 is LGHNA and CDR2 is YNFKEQ. Written as DNA, the CDR3 is TGTGCCAGCAGCCAAGAGCCACAGGCGGATGGCTACACCTTC. Its protein product is CASSQEPQADGYTF.

This clone was found once. The V and J genes are TRBV28 and TRBJ2-7; TRBD2 matches at 7 bases. Trimming removed 3 bases from V and 3 bases from J; junction bases left unmatched: 8. The CDR3 covers 15 residues. Germline loops: CDR1 MDHEN, CDR2 SYDVKM. CDR3 nucleotide sequence: TGTGCCAGCAGTTTGACCAGCGGGATCGTCTACGAGCAGTACTTC. It yields the protein CASSLTSGIVYEQYF.

The chain links TRBV5-1 to TRBJ1-6; TRBD1 agrees at 7 bases. The CDR3 totals 16 residues. Germline CDR1 is SGHRS and CDR2 is YFSETQ. The ends lost 4 bases at V and 13 bases at J; junction bases unmatched: 17. DNA for the CDR3: TGCGCCAGCAGCCCCGGACAGGTGTACATCCAAAGGCCCCTCCACTTT. It is translated as CASSPGQVYIQRPLHF.

The genes are TRBV2 and TRBJ1-1; unclear D gene. V was clipped by 8 bases and J by 1 base, with 5 bases between them. The CDR3 totals 11 residues. Germline V gene sequence: CDR1 SNHLY, CDR2 FYNNEI. This CDR3 reads CASGRNTEAFF. The CDR3 region has the DNA TGTGCCAGCGGTAGGAACACTGAAGCTTTCTTT.

The genes are TRBV5-1 and TRBJ2-3; TRBD2 agrees at 13 bases. This CDR3 contains 16 residues. The trim removed 7 bases at V and 2 bases at J, leaving 7 bases unmatched. Germline V gene sequence: CDR1 SGHRS, CDR2 YFSETQ. The CDR3: CASRLGLAGATDTQYF. The CDR3 coding sequence is TGCGCCAGCCGCCTCGGACTAGCGGGGGCCACAGATACGCAGTATTTT.

About this clone itself: Other DNA sequences in the same sample also yield this CDR3. This chain uses TRBV14 with TRBJ1-1; no clear D gene. The length of the CDR3 is 13 residues. The ends were cut back, 0 bases at V and 2 bases at J, with 4 bases in the middle. Germline CDR1 and CDR2: SGHDN and FVKESK. The DNA for the CDR3 is TGTGCCAGCAGCCAAGATCAAAACACTGAAGCTTTCTTT. Translating it yields CASSQDQNTEAFF.

V is TRBV28 and J is TRBJ1-1; TRBD1 might be the D (6 bases). This CDR3 has 15 amino acids. Between the trimmed V and J ends, which lost 6 bases and 7 bases, there was a span of 21 bases. Germline CDR1 MDHEN, CDR2 SYDVKM. CDR3 sequence reads: CASSPPFQTGDEAFF. The CDR3 nucleotides are TGTGCCAGCAGCCCCCCCTTCCAGACAGGTGATGAAGCTTTCTTT.

Note on this clone: This CDR3 is also generated by other DNA sequences in the sample. V gene TRBV4-2 combines with J gene TRBJ1-1, with 8 bases aligning to TRBD1. With 4 bases clipped from V and 5 bases from J, the junction kept 3 bases outside the gene matches. This CDR3 is built from 13 residues. Germline V CDR1 and CDR2: LGHNA, YNFKEQ. CDR3 in amino acids: CASSRTGSTEAFF. The CDR3 region has the DNA TGTGCCAGCAGCCGGACAGGGTCGACTGAAGCTTTCTTT.

V gene TRBV7-6 combines with J gene TRBJ1-5; D perhaps matches TRBD1 (5 bases). V lost 4 bases and J 6 bases, leaving 19 bases between the germline ends. CDR1 and CDR2 (germline): SGHVS, FNYEAQ. This CDR3 contains 16 residues. CDR3 residues: CASSSGVAGKGQPQHF. DNA of the CDR3: TGTGCCAGCAGCTCGGGGGTGGCAGGGAAGGGTCAGCCCCAGCATTTT.

This chain links TRBV10-3 with TRBJ2-5; the D gene is possibly TRBD2 (6 bases). The germline CDR1 and CDR2 sequences are ENHRY and SYGVKD. V was pared by 6 bases and J by 5 bases, with 22 bases between. This CDR3 region has 16 residues. Written as DNA, the CDR3 is TGTGCCATCAGCCTCGGTATCGGGGAGGTTGTGGAGACCCAGTACTTC. Protein sequence: CAISLGIGEVVETQYF.

The chain uses TRBV7-2 and TRBJ2-1, with 11 bases aligning to TRBD2. The CDR3 is made up of 19 amino acids. The germline CDR1 and CDR2 sequences are SGHTA and FQGNSA. V shed 2 bases and J 1 base; nucleotides not matched to a gene: 10. The CDR3 sequence: CASSLLATSGAPSYNEQFF. CDR3 nucleotide sequence: TGTGCCAGCAGCTTATTGGCGACTAGCGGGGCACCTTCCTACAATGAGCAGTTCTTC.

This clone was recorded only once. V is TRBV6-1 and J is TRBJ1-6, with D maybe TRBD1 (6 bases). Germline lookup yields CDR1 MNHNS and CDR2 SASEGT. The V gene lost 1 base and the J gene lost 8 bases, with 12 bases spanning the gap. The CDR3 is 15 residues long. The CDR3 nucleotides are TGTGCCAGCAGTGAAGGTGGGGGCGCTTATTCACCCCTCCACTTT. This translates into CASSEGGGAYSPLHF.